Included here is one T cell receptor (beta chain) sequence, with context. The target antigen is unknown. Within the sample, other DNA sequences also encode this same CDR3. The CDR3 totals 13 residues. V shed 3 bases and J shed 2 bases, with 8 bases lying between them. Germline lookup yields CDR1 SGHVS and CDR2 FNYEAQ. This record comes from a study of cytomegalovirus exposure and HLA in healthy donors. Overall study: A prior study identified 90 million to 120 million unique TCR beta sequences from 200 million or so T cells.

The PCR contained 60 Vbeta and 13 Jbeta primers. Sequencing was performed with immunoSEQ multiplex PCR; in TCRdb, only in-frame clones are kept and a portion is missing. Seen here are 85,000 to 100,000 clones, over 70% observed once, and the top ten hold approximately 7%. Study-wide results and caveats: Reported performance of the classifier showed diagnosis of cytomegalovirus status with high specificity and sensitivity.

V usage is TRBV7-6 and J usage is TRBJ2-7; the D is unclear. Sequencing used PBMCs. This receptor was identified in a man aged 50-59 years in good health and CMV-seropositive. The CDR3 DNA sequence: TGTGCCAGCAGCTTTGCCGGAGCCTACGAGCAGTACTTC. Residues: CASSFAGAYEQYF.